The T cell receptor (beta chain) under discussion was sequenced for a study of response to subunit inactivated influenza vaccine. Study outcomes and limitations: Authors suggested that a seasonal influenza vaccination recruits few new T cells each time.

For this clonotype: Its antigen is unknown.

Via MiXCR, TCRdb re-called the RT-PCR reads, giving one row per CDR3 protein. The sample shows 530,000 or so distinct CDR3 sequences, 14% of them seen only once. The sequence derives from a man aged 50 to 60 who received an inactivated influenza vaccine. The starting material was PBMCs from blood, obtained roughly 13 days after vaccination.

The CDR3 nucleotides are TGCAGTGTTTCCGATGGGGCAGATACGCAGTATTTT. It yields the protein CSVSDGADTQYF. The rearrangement links TRBV20-1 to TRBJ2-3; D is unresolved. Germline CDR1 reads DFQATT; CDR2 reads SNEGSKA (reference sequence). Trimming took 7 bases from V and 4 from J, leaving 12 bases between them. The CDR3 has 12 amino acids.